These 25 T cell receptor beta chains share one sample of origin, sequenced in a study of T cell repertoires in cytomegalovirus infection. Antigens for these TCRs are unknown. In TCRdb, the reads were re-called with MiXCR into one record per CDR3 protein. The sample lists 900,000 to 950,000 distinct CDR3 sequences, around 32% occurring once. The sequenced sample was cultured CD8+ T cells from PBMCs, obtained from culture after CMV antigen stimulation. These receptors were collected from a human donor in good health (CMV status not recorded). Some clones in this sample may be carry-over from other donors' samples.

This clonotype was counted between two and nine times. The chain is built from TRBV9 and TRBJ2-3, with TRBD2 matching 8 bases. Germline V gene lookup returns CDR1 SGDLS and CDR2 YYNGEE. After removal of 3 bases from V and 5 bases from J, the junction contained 8 bases not matched to a gene. CDR3 size: 15 residues. CDR3 DNA sequence: TGTGCCAGCAGCGCGGGGGGGAGACACGGAGATACGCAGTATTTT. It specifies CASSAGGRHGDTQYF.

This clonotype was seen only a few times. The genes are TRBV28 and TRBJ1-6, with 7 bases fitting TRBD1. This CDR3 region has 16 residues. The trim removed 5 bases at V and 0 bases at J, leaving 4 bases unmatched. CDR1 and CDR2 from the germline V gene are MDHEN and SYDVKM. The CDR3 region is CASSPGQSSYNSPLHF. CDR3 in DNA: TGTGCCAGCAGTCCGGGACAGAGCTCCTATAATTCACCCCTCCACTTT.

The chain has TRBV6-9 and TRBJ2-5; 8 bases agree with TRBD1. Germline V gene data show CDR1 as MNHGY and CDR2 as SVAAGI. The V and J ends lost 7 bases and 5 bases, in that order; junction bases with no gene match: 9. This CDR3 is 14 amino acids long. This CDR3 is CASNGQGAWETQYF. The CDR3, as DNA: TGTGCCAGCAACGGGCAGGGGGCTTGGGAGACCCAGTACTTC.

Many counts were recorded for this clonotype. The chain uses TRBV7-2 and TRBJ1-2; no clear D. This CDR3 comprises 13 residues. Trimming took 5 bases from V and 3 from J, leaving 10 bases between them. Germline loops: CDR1 SGHTA, CDR2 FQGNSA. The CDR3 reads CASSLESHYGYTF. DNA for the CDR3: TGTGCCAGCAGCCTAGAGAGCCACTATGGCTACACCTTC.

The chain couples TRBV12-3 or TRBV12-4 to TRBJ2-3; D perhaps matches TRBD2 (6 bases). The CDR3 has 14 residues. The germline V and J ends were trimmed by 5 bases and 4 bases, with 13 bases remaining between them. This CDR3 is CASSPRRGSDTQYF. Here the CDR3 DNA reads TGTGCCAGCAGTCCCCGGAGGGGATCAGATACGCAGTATTTT.

In this sample, this clonotype turned up a few times. The chain has TRBV18 and TRBJ2-1, with 7 bases lining up with TRBD2. The CDR3 totals 15 residues. Trimming at V came to 2 bases and at J to 5 bases, leaving 6 bases not matched to a gene. Germline CDR1 reads KGHSH; CDR2 reads LQKENI. In nucleotides, the CDR3 is TGTGCCAGCTCACCAAGGGAGGGCTACGACAATGAGCAGTTCTTC. Its protein is CASSPREGYDNEQFF.

This clonotype was detected only a few times. This chain connects TRBV6-1 to TRBJ2-7; D may be TRBD1 (5 bases). V was cut by 2 bases and J by 1 base, with 12 bases left in between. CDR3 size: 15 residues. Germline CDR1 reads MNHNS; CDR2 reads SASEGT. In nucleotides, the CDR3 is TGTGCCAGCAGTGAATTCTGGGCAGGGTCCTACGAGCAGTACGTC. It specifies CASSEFWAGSYEQYV.

This clonotype has more than one count but fewer than ten. This chain uses TRBV2 with TRBJ2-3; 9 bases line up with TRBD1. The CDR3 is 16 amino acids. After removal of 6 bases from V and 4 bases from J, the junction contained 11 bases not matched to a gene. CDR1 SNHLY and CDR2 FYNNEI come from the germline V gene. The CDR3 nucleotides read TGTGCCAGCAGGCGCGGGACAGGGCCTCCAGCAGATACGCAGTATTTT. It translates to CASRRGTGPPADTQYF.

V is TRBV6-1 and J is TRBJ2-2; 12 bases align to TRBD2. The CDR3 contains 16 residues. V dropped 2 bases and J dropped 4; count of bases not matched to a gene: 2. Germline V gene sequence: CDR1 MNHNS, CDR2 SASEGT. CDR3 coding DNA: TGTGCCAGCAGTGAACTAGCGGGGGGGGGCACCGGGGAGCTGTTTTTT. Its protein is CASSELAGGGTGELFF.

This chain links TRBV27 with TRBJ2-1, with a tentative D call TRBD1 (6 bases). In germline, CDR1 is MNHEY, CDR2 SMNVEV (reference sequence). V gave up 8 bases and J gave up 10 bases, with 9 bases separating them. This CDR3 comprises 10 residues. The DNA of the CDR3 is TGTGCCAGCGTCGGGACAGAGCAGTTCTTC. Translated: CASVGTEQFF.

Details on this clonotype: A junction end diverges from the germline sequence, so it may reflect a read error. This chain links TRBV7-6 with TRBJ1-1, with 9 bases matching TRBD1. This CDR3 has 16 residues. The germline V gene has CDR1 SGHVS and CDR2 FNYEAQ. The CDR3 DNA follows: TGTGTCAGCAGCTCCCGACAGGGGGTTAAGCGTAGCGAAGCTTTCTTT. This codes for CVSSSRQGVKRSEAFF.

The chain recombines TRBV4-3 with TRBJ2-3; D is uncertain. V lost 1 base to trimming and J lost 0 bases, with 11 bases between them. Germline CDR1 LGHNA, CDR2 YSLEER. The CDR3 consists of 16 residues. Here the CDR3 DNA reads TGCGCCAGCAGCCAAGTGATAGATACTAGCACAGATACGCAGTATTTT. Protein product: CASSQVIDTSTDTQYF.

Here the CDR3 reads CASSQGGYNEQYF. CDR3 DNA sequence: TGCGCCAGCAGCCAAGGGGGGTATAACGAGCAGTACTTC. This chain connects TRBV4-1 to TRBJ2-7; D is possibly TRBD1 or TRBD2 (5 bases each). The CDR3 loop spans 13 amino acids. With 1 base removed from V and 5 bases from J, the gap between germline ends came to 9 bases. Per germline, CDR1 MGHRA and CDR2 YSYEKL.

The chain links TRBV10-3 to TRBJ1-2, with a tentative D call TRBD1 (6 bases). Germline loops: CDR1 ENHRY, CDR2 SYGVKD. Trimming took 6 bases from V and 8 from J, leaving 16 bases between them. The length of the CDR3 is 13 residues. The chain's CDR3 is CAIRTNREKGYTF. As DNA, the CDR3 is TGTGCCATCAGGACGAACAGGGAAAAGGGCTACACCTTC.

This chain uses TRBV4-1 with TRBJ2-1; tentative D call: TRBD2 (5 bases). The CDR3 sequence is 21 residues long. Per the germline V gene, CDR1 is MGHRA and CDR2 is YSYEKL. Trimming pared 0 bases from V and 3 bases from J, leaving 27 bases between. The CDR3 DNA reads as TGCGCCAGCAGCCAAGATGAGCTAGCCCCACGCTATACGCCCCTCTACAATGAGCAGTTCTTC. Translating gives CASSQDELAPRYTPLYNEQFF.

This chain connects TRBV7-9 to TRBJ2-1; D is unresolved. Germline CDR1 reads SEHNR; CDR2 reads FQNEAQ (reference sequence). This CDR3 is 14 amino acids long. The ends were cut back, 5 bases at V and 7 bases at J, with 15 bases in the middle. CDR3 DNA: TGTGCCAGCAGCCCCCCTTATGACGGGAATGAGCAGTTCTTC. Translation gives CASSPPYDGNEQFF.

V gene TRBV7-9 combines with J gene TRBJ2-4; no clear D gene. CDR1 and CDR2 from the germline V gene are SEHNR and FQNEAQ (reference sequence). The CDR3 consists of 17 residues. The germline V and J ends were trimmed by 4 bases and 0 bases, with 16 bases remaining between them. The CDR3 DNA sequence: TGTGCCAGCAGCTCCACCGACCGATTACTAGCCAAAAACATTCAGTACTTC. It specifies CASSSTDRLLAKNIQYF.

This clonotype appeared a few times. J is TRBJ2-5 and V is TRBV7-9, with D uncertain. This CDR3 is built from 15 residues. CDR1 is SEHNR, CDR2 FQNEAQ, per germline (reference sequence). Trimming left V 1 base short and J 3 bases short, with 12 bases between. CDR3: CASSLEGGKKETQYF. The CDR3 region has the DNA TGTGCCAGCAGCTTAGAAGGCGGTAAAAAAGAGACCCAGTACTTC.

The sample holds a few counts of this clonotype. The rearrangement links TRBV10-3 to TRBJ1-1; D may be TRBD1 (5 bases). Germline V gene sequence: CDR1 ENHRY, CDR2 SYGVKD. The CDR3 spans 13 residues. Trimming removed 10 bases at V and 1 base at J, with 13 bases between. CDR3 DNA sequence: TGTGCCACCACGGGACGGACGAACACTGAAGCTTTCTTT. Amino acid sequence: CATTGRTNTEAFF.

The J gene is TRBJ1-2, the V gene TRBV4-1, with a weak D call TRBD1 (5 bases). This CDR3 is built from 13 residues. The V gene's germline CDR1 is MGHRA and CDR2 YSYEKL. With 4 bases removed from V and 6 bases from J, the gap between germline ends came to 12 bases. The CDR3 spells CASSPGARNGYTF. As DNA, the CDR3 is TGCGCCAGCAGCCCTGGGGCTCGGAATGGCTACACCTTC.

This clonotype was picked up many times. The chain employs TRBV7-2 and TRBJ2-7; 14 nucleotides line up with TRBD2. Germline CDR1 SGHTA, CDR2 FQGNSA. This CDR3 has 14 residues. With 5 bases clipped from V and 6 bases from J, the junction kept 3 bases outside the gene matches. CDR3 amino acids: CASSAGTSGGEQYV. CDR3 in DNA: TGTGCCAGCAGCGCTGGGACTAGCGGGGGCGAGCAGTACGTC.

V usage is TRBV24-1 and J usage is TRBJ2-3; 11 nucleotides line up with TRBD2. V trimming: 4 bases; J trimming: 0 bases; junction bases outside the gene matches: 5. Germline V gene sequence: CDR1 KGHDR, CDR2 SFDVKD. The CDR3 consists of 17 residues. DNA for the CDR3: TGTGCCACCAGTGAGATACTAGCGGGGGCCAGCACAGATACGCAGTATTTT. This encodes CATSEILAGASTDTQYF.

Concerning this clonotype: The junction does not match germline at one end; this may be a read error. V gene TRBV7-2 combines with J gene TRBJ2-5; tentative D call: TRBD1 (6 bases). The germline CDR1 and CDR2 sequences are SGHTA and FQGNSA. This CDR3 has 13 residues. The CDR3 nucleotides are TGTGTCAGCAGCTTCAAAGGGGGTGAGACCCAGTACTTC. It yields the protein CVSSFKGGETQYF.

The chain has TRBV5-6 and TRBJ2-4; TRBD1 matches 9 bases. V shed 4 bases, J shed 0 bases, and the junction held 11 bases outside the gene matches. Germline loops: CDR1 SGHDT, CDR2 YYEEEE. The CDR3 runs 18 residues. The chain's CDR3 is CASSPGTGGILAKNIQYF. Written as DNA, the CDR3 is TGTGCCAGCAGCCCCGGTACAGGGGGCATTCTAGCCAAAAACATTCAGTACTTC. The full variable domain, its missing parts supplied by reference TRBV5-6 and TRBJ2-4, is DAGVTQSPTHLIKTRGQQVTLRCSPKSGHDTVSWYQQALGQGPQFIFQYYEEEERQRGNFPDRFSGHQFPNYSSELNVNALLLGDSALYLCASSPGTGGILAKNIQYFGAGTRLSVL.

This clonotype came up a few times. The rearrangement joins TRBV19 to TRBJ2-3, with D uncertain. Trimming left V 5 bases short and J 2 bases short, with 8 bases between. The CDR3 contains 13 residues. The germline V gene encodes CDR1 LNHDA and CDR2 SQIVND (reference sequence). As DNA, the CDR3 is TGTGCCAGTAGTGGCAAACTCACAGATACGCAGTATTTT. Translated: CASSGKLTDTQYF.